This T cell receptor beta chain was profiled in a study of cytomegalovirus exposure and HLA in healthy donors. The junction had 7 bases not matched to a gene; V was cut back by 5 bases and J by 4 bases. This CDR3 is 15 amino acids long. CDR1 is SEHNR and CDR2 is FQNEAQ in the germline V gene (reference sequence). In the PCR, 60 Vbeta and 13 Jbeta primers were used. Generated by immunoSEQ multiplex PCR, the TCRdb table keeps only in-frame clones and is missing some. Its clone listing holds roughly 70,000 clones. A word on this clone: Its target is not known.

The study's findings and limits: Relative to equally common others, HLA-associated TCR beta chains showed greater clonal expansion in a later analysis. The study listed under 200 cytomegalovirus-associated TCR beta chains. In a later analysis, at a false discovery rate of 0.05, approximately 16,000 TCR beta sequences were associated with HLA alleles. The authors later found TCR association rates varying by HLA locus, with DRB1 most and HLA-C fewest.

This receptor was identified in a female donor in good health and CMV-seropositive. Sequencing used PBMCs. This chain uses TRBV7-9 with TRBJ1-5, with 8 bases lining up with TRBD1. The CDR3 here is CASSPDRGSNQPQHF. The DNA of the CDR3 is TGTGCCAGCAGCCCAGACAGGGGAAGTAATCAGCCCCAGCATTTT.